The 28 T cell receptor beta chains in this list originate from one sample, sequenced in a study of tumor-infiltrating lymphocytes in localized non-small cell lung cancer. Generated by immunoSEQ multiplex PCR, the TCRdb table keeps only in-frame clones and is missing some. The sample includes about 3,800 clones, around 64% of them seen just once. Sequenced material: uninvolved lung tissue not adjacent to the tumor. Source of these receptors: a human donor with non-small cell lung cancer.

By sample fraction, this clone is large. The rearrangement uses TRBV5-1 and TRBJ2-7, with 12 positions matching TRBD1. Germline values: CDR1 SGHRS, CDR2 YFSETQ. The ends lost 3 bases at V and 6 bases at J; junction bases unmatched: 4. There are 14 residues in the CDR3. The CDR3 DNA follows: TGCGCCAGCAGCTATTCGGGACAGGGGGCCGAGCAGTACTTC. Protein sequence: CASSYSGQGAEQYF.

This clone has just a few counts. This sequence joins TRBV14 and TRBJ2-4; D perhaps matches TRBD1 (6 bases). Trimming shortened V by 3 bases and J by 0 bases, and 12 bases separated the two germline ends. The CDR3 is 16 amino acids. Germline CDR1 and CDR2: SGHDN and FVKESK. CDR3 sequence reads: CASSQTTGLAKNIQYF. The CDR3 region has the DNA TGTGCCAGCAGCCAGACGACAGGTTTAGCCAAAAACATTCAGTACTTC.

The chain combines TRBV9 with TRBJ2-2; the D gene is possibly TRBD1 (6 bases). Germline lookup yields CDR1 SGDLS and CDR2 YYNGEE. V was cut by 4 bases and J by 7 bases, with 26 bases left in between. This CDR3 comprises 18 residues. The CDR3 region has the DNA TGTGCCAGCAGCCAAAGGGGGTCCCGGAGTGGGATGGTCGGGGAGCTGTTTTTT. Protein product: CASSQRGSRSGMVGELFF.

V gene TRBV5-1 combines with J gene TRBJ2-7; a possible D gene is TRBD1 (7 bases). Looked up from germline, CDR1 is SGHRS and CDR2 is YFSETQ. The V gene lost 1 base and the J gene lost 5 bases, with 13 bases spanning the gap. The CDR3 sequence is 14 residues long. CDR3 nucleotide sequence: TGCGCCAGCAGCTTGCGACAGGGACTCGACGAGCAGTACTTC. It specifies CASSLRQGLDEQYF.

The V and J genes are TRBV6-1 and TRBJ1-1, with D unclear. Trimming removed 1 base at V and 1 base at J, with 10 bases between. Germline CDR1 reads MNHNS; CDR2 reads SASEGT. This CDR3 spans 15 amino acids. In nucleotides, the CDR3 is TGTGCCAGCAGTGAAGGCCTCCGTTGGAACACTGAAGCTTTCTTT. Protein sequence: CASSEGLRWNTEAFF.

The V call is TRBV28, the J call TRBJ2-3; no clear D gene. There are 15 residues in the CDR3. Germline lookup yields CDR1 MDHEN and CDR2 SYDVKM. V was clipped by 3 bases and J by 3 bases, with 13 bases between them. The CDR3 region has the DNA TGTGCCAGCAGTTTGAACCCAACTAAGACAGATACGCAGTATTTT. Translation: CASSLNPTKTDTQYF.

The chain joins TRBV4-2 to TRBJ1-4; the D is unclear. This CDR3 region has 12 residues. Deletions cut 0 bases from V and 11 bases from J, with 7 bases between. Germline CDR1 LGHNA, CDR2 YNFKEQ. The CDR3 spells CASSQENGKLFF. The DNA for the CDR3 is TGTGCCAGCAGCCAAGAGAATGGGAAACTGTTTTTT.

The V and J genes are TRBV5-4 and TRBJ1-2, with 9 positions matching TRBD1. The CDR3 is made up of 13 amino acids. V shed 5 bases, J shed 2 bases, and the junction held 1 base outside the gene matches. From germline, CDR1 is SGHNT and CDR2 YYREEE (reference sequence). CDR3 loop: CASRTGGNYGYTF. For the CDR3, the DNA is TGTGCCAGCAGGACAGGGGGAAACTATGGCTACACCTTC.

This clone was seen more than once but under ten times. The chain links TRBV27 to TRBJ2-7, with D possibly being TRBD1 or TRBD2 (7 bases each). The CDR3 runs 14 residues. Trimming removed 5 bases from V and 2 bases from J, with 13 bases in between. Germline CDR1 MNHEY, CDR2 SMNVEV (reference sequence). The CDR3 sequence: CASSPRGGPYEQYF. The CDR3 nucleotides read TGTGCCAGCAGTCCCAGGGGGGGGCCCTACGAGCAGTACTTC.

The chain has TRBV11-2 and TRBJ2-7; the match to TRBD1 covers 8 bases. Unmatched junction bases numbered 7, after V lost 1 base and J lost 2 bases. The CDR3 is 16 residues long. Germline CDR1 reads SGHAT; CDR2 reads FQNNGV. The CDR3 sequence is CASSLASGGFPYEQYF. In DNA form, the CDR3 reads TGTGCCAGCAGCTTAGCTTCAGGGGGCTTTCCCTACGAGCAGTACTTC. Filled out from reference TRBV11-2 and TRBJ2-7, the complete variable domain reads EAGVAQSPRYKIIEKRQSVAFWCNPISGHATLYWYQQILGQGPKLLIQFQNNGVVDDSQLPKDRFSAERLKGVDSTLKIQPAKLEDSAVYLCASSLASGGFPYEQYFGPGTRLTVT.

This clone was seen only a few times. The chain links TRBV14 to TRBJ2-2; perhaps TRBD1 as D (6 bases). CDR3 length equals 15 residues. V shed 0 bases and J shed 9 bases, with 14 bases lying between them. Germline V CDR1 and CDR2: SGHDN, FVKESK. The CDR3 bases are TGTGCCAGCAGCCAAGAAGACAGGTTTTCTCGGGAGCTGTTTTTT. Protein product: CASSQEDRFSRELFF.

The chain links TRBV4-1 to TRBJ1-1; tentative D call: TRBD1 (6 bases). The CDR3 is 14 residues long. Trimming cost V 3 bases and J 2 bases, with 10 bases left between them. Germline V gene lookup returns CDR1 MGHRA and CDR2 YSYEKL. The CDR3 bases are TGCGCCAGCAGCCACCGGACAGAAAACACTGAAGCTTTCTTT. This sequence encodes CASSHRTENTEAFF.

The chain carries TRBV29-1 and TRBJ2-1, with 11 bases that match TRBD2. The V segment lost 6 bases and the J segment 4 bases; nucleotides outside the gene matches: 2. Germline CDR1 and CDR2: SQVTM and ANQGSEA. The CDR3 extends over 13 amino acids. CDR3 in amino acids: CSVSSGGYNEQFF. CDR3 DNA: TGCAGCGTCTCTAGCGGGGGGTACAATGAGCAGTTCTTC.

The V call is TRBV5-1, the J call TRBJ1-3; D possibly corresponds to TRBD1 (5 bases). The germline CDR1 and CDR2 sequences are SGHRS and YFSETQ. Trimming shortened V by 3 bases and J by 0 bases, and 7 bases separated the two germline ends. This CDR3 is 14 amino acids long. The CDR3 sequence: CASSYQGSGNTIYF. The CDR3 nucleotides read TGCGCCAGCAGCTATCAGGGCTCTGGAAACACCATATATTTT.

The CDR3 here is CATLAGGFTGELFF. The CDR3 region has the DNA TGTGCCACCCTAGCGGGGGGCTTCACCGGGGAGCTGTTTTTT. V is TRBV10-3 and J is TRBJ2-2; 11 nucleotides agree with TRBD2. This CDR3 has 14 residues. From germline, CDR1 is ENHRY and CDR2 SYGVKD. V was clipped by 10 bases and J by 4 bases; unmatched bases: 5.

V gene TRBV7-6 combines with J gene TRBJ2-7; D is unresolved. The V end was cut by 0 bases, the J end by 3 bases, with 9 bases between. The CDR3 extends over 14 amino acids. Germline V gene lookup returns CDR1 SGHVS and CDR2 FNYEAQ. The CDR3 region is CASSLARAGYEQYF. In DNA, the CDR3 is TGTGCCAGCAGCTTAGCGCGAGCAGGCTACGAGCAGTACTTC.

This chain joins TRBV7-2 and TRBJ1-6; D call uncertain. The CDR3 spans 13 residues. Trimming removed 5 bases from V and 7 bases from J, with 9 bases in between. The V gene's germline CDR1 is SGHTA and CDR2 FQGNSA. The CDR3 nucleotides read TGTGCCAGCAGCCGCCCCTTAAATTCACCCCTCCACTTT. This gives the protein CASSRPLNSPLHF.

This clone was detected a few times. CDR3 sequence reads: CASTLGPRDTGELFF. CDR3 coding DNA: TGTGCCAGCACCTTGGGCCCCCGGGACACCGGGGAGCTGTTTTTT. This chain uses TRBV2 with TRBJ2-2; no clear D. The V and J ends lost 7 bases and 3 bases respectively, with 15 bases between them. This CDR3 has 15 amino acids. Germline assignment: CDR1 SNHLY and CDR2 FYNNEI.

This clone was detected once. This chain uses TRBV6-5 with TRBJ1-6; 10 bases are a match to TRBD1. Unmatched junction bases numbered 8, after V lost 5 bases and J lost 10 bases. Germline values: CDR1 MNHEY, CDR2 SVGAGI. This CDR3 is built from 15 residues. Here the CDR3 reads CASSPRQGARSPLHF. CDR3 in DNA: TGTGCCAGCAGTCCCAGACAGGGGGCCAGGTCACCCCTCCACTTT.

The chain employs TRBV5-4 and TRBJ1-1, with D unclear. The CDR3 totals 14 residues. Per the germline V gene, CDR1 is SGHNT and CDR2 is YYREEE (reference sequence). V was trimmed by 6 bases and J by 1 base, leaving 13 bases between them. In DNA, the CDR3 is TGTGCCAGCATCCCCAGAGGTGAGAACACTGAAGCTTTCTTT. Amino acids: CASIPRGENTEAFF.

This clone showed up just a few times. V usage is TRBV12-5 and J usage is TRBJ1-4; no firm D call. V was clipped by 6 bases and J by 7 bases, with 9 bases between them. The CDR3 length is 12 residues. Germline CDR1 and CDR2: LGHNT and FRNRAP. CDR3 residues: CASGKAGEKLFF. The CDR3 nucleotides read TGTGCTAGTGGAAAGGCGGGTGAAAAACTGTTTTTT.

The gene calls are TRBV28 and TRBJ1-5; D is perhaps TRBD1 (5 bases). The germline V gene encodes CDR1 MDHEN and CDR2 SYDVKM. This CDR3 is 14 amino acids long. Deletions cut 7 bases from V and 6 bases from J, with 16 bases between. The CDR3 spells CASIRTQGSQPQHF. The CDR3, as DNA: TGTGCCAGCATAAGAACCCAGGGCAGTCAGCCCCAGCATTTT.

CDR3 in amino acids: CASSGTSGGKGDTQYF. DNA of the CDR3: TGTGCCAGCAGCGGGACTAGCGGGGGGAAGGGGGATACGCAGTATTTT. V usage is TRBV5-4 and J usage is TRBJ2-3, with TRBD2 matching over 15 bases. Unmatched junction bases numbered 6, after V lost 4 bases and J lost 6 bases. This CDR3 comprises 16 residues. In germline, CDR1 is SGHNT, CDR2 YYREEE (reference sequence).

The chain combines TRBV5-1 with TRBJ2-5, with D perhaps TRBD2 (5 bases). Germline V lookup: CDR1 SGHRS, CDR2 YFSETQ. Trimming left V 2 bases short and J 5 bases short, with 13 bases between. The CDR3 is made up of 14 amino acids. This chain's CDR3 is CASSLGSRGETQYF. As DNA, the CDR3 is TGCGCCAGCAGCTTAGGTAGCCGAGGGGAGACCCAGTACTTC. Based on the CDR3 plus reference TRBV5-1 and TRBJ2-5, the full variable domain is KAGVTQTPRYLIKTRGQQVTLSCSPISGHRSVSWYQQTPGQGLQFLFEYFSETQRNKGNFPGRFSGRQFSNSRSEMNVSTLELGDSALYLCASSLGSRGETQYFGPGTRLLVL.

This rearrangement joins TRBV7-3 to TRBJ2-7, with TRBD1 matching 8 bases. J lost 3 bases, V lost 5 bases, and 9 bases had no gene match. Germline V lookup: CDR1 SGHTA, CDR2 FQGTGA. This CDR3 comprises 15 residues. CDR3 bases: TGTGCCAGCAGCCCAGGGACAGGTTCTTTCTACGAGCAGTACTTC. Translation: CASSPGTGSFYEQYF. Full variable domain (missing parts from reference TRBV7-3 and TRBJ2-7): GAGVSQTPSNKVTEKGKYVELRCDPISGHTALYWYRQSLGQGPEFLIYFQGTGAADDSGLPNDRFFAVRPEGSVSTLKIQRTERGDSAVYLCASSPGTGSFYEQYFGPGTRLTVT.

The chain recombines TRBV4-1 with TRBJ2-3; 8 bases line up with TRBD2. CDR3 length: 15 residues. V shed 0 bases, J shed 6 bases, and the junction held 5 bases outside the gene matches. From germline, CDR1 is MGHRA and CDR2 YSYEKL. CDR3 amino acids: CASSQDREGKDTQYF. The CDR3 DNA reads TGCGCCAGCAGCCAAGATCGGGAGGGGAAGGATACGCAGTATTTT.

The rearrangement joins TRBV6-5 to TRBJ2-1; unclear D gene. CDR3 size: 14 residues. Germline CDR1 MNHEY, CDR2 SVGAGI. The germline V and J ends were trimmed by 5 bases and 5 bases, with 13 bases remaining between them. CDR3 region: CASSVMTGHNEQFF. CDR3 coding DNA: TGTGCCAGCAGTGTCATGACCGGGCACAATGAGCAGTTCTTC.

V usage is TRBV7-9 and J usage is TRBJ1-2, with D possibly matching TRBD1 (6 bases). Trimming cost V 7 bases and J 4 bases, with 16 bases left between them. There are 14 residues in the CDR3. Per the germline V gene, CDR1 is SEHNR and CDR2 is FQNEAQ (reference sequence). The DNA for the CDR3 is TGTGCCAGCACCGACTTTGGACAGATCTATGGCTACACCTTC. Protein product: CASTDFGQIYGYTF.